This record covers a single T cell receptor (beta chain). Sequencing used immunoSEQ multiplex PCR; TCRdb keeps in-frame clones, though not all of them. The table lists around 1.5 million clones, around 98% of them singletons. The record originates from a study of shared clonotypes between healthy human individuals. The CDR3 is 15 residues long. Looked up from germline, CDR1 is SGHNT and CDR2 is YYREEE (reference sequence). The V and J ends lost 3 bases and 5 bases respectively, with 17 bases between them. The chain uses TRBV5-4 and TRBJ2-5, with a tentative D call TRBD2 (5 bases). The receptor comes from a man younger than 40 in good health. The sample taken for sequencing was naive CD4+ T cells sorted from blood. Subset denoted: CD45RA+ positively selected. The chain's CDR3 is CASSYPLGREETQYF. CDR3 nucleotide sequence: TGTGCCAGCAGCTACCCTCTGGGGAGAGAGGAGACCCAGTACTTC.